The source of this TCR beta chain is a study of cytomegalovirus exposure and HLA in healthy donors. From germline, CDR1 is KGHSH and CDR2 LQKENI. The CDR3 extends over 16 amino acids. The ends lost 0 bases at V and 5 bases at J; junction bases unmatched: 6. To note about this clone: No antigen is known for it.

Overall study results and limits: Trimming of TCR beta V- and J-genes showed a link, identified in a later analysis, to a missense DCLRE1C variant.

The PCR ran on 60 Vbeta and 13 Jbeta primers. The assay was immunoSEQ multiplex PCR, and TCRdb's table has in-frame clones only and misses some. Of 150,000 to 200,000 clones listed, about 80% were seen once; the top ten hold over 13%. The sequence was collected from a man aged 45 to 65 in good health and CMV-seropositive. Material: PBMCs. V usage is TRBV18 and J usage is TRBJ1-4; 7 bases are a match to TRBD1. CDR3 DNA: TGTGCCAGCTCACCACCAGGGACAGCCTTAAATGAAAAACTGTTTTTT. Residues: CASSPPGTALNEKLFF.